This entry concerns a single TCR beta chain. Its specific antigen is unknown. The input lacks base qualities; no much larger clone sits a single base away. At one collaborating source in Seattle, patients were enrolled during active infection and were followed longitudinally through the course of disease. Whole blood was collected in K2EDTA tubes by collaborating institutions according to the institutions' own protocols. For TCRbeta analysis, collaborators shipped samples in one of three forms: frozen whole blood, isolated PBMCs, or DNA extracted from either of those sample types. The V end loses 1 base and the J end loses 1 base, and a stretch of 11 bases separates them. CDR1 is given as SGHRS and CDR2 as YFSETQ, both from the germline V gene. The CDR3 covers 16 residues, taking in both the cysteine and the phenylalanine. Here the CDR3 DNA is all that survives: 48 bases in frame from base 1. The data derive from a study of blood T cell repertoires in COVID-19 (dated by TCRdb to about 2020). For the wider study: Samples covering the acute and convalescent phases of COVID-19 were provided by collaborators in the United States, Italy and Spain. Sample metadata almost always included a de-identified subject ID, COVID-19 status, age in years and sex. The samples were drawn from the first 160 participants of the ongoing ImmuneRACE study and from 950 to 1,500 subjects provided by 6 global collaborators. The repertoires were made available in a free public database intended to serve as a resource for research on the immune response to SARS-CoV-2. The material from the prospective study consisted of cDNA or gDNA derived from T cells, B-cell-depleted T cells, or PBMCs. Subjects who had been exposed to COVID-19, were actively infected with it, or had recovered from it provided the deeply sampled blood TCRbeta repertoires that made up the dataset. Where available, HLA class I and class II types were obtained from metadata supplied by the sample provider rather than from assay-based typing. General findings and caveats noted by the study authors: The amount of clinical and demographic metadata varied by source and participant and was provided uncurated.

TCRbeta CDR3 regions were amplified from genomic DNA by means of the immunoSEQ Assay, a bias-controlled multiplex PCR. The paper's data handling went like this. The number of nucleated cells in each sample was estimated by amplification of reference gene primers within the assay. To quantify the absolute abundance of each unique TCRbeta CDR3 rearrangement, sequence reads were collapsed and filtered. For each sample, productive Simpson clonality was calculated by taking the square root of Simpson's diversity index across productive rearrangements. This immuneACCESS table, as held by TCRdb, lists in-frame sequences with V and J called but not all clones. Of the missing ones, under half trace to an unresolved V gene in checked studies; the others have no known cause. The V and J calls and clone size are taken from that table; D and trimming were inferred from the DNA. Within this sample are about 170,000 clones, with around 90% of them counted one time only. Together, the top ten hold under 3% of the sample.

Sequencing was performed on peripheral blood. Recombination connected TRBV5-1 to TRBJ1-4; the D gene lacks a confident call. The receptor was derived from a woman of 80 years or more with COVID-19, enrolled during active disease. The CDR3 reads as follows: CASSLLRGGTNEKLFF. The DNA reads as follows: TGCGCCAGCAGCTTGTTGCGGGGTGGAACTAATGAAAAACTGTTTTTT. Beyond the CDR3, the reference TRBV5-1 and TRBJ1-4 genes provide the residues; the full variable domain reads: KAGVTQTPRYLIKTRGQQVTLSCSPISGHRSVSWYQQTPGQGLQFLFEYFSETQRNKGNFPGRFSGRQFSNSRSEMNVSTLELGDSALYLCASSLLRGGTNEKLFFGSGTQLSVL.